These 19 T cell receptor beta chains share one sample of origin, sequenced in a study of Graves' ophthalmopathy and Graves' hyperthyroidism. The study amplified TCR beta CDR3 regions using RNA transcripts. In the first round, RT-PCR was carried out with HTBI primers, and a multiplex PCR formed the second round. TCRdb passed the multiplex PCR reads through MiXCR, listing each CDR3 protein once. Among about 480,000 distinct CDR3 sequences listed, 14% were seen once. Source material: blood. The origin of the receptors is a woman aged 30 to 39 with Graves' ophthalmopathy.

The rearrangement uses TRBV2 and TRBJ1-5, with D possibly being TRBD1 (5 bases). The CDR3 totals 15 residues. Germline lookup yields CDR1 SNHLY and CDR2 FYNNEI. Trimming took off 0 bases at V and 4 bases at J, with 10 bases between the two ends. The CDR3 reads CASSEALRGNQPQHF. CDR3 nucleotide sequence: TGTGCCAGCAGTGAAGCGCTTCGGGGGAATCAGCCCCAGCATTTT.

This clonotype was recorded at least ten times. V gene TRBV6-2 or TRBV6-3 combines with J gene TRBJ2-2; no clear D gene. V dropped 2 bases and J dropped 8 bases, with 3 bases sitting between them. Germline CDR1 is MNHEY and CDR2 is SVGEGT. The CDR3 contains 11 residues. The CDR3 is CASSYVGELFF. DNA of the CDR3: TGTGCCAGCAGTTACGTAGGGGAGCTGTTTTTT.

The CDR3 is CASSLEGMALSREQYF. The CDR3 coding sequence is TGTGCCAGCAGCTTAGAGGGTATGGCTCTCTCGCGGGAGCAGTACTTC. The chain links TRBV11-2 to TRBJ2-7; D is unresolved. Trimming removed 0 bases at V and 7 bases at J, with 19 bases between. CDR3 length: 16 amino acids. CDR1 and CDR2 from the germline V gene are SGHAT and FQNNGV.

This clonotype was counted at least ten times. The chain recombines TRBV6-5 with TRBJ2-7, with TRBD2 matching 8 bases. J gave up 4 bases and V 2 bases, and 13 bases lay outside the gene matches. CDR1 and CDR2 (germline): MNHEY, SVGAGI. The CDR3 has 17 residues. DNA for the CDR3: TGTGCCAGCAGTTACCTGGGCTGGGAGCGGGAGTTTTACGAGCAGTACTTC. It codes for CASSYLGWEREFYEQYF.

About this clonotype itself: Just one base apart from a much larger clone, this may be a read error. The J gene is TRBJ1-1, the V gene TRBV6-1; tentatively, D is TRBD1 (6 bases). Deletions cut 6 bases from V and 4 bases from J, with 24 bases between. This CDR3 region has 17 residues. Germline lookup yields CDR1 MNHNS and CDR2 SASEGT. CDR3 sequence: CASSPIPGAVGGTEAFF. The CDR3 coding sequence is TGTGCCAGCAGCCCAATCCCAGGGGCGGTGGGGGGCACTGAAGCTTTCTTT.

This clonotype was observed at least ten times. This chain uses TRBV2 with TRBJ1-1; D is perhaps TRBD1 (6 bases). CDR3 length: 11 residues. The germline V gene encodes CDR1 SNHLY and CDR2 FYNNEI. V dropped 6 bases and J dropped 7 bases, with 9 bases sitting between them. CDR3: CASRLDSEAFF. In nucleotides, the CDR3 is TGTGCCAGCAGACTGGACAGTGAAGCTTTCTTT. The variable domain in full, with the rest retrieved from reference TRBV2 and TRBJ1-1, is EPEVTQTPSHQVTQMGQEVILRCVPISNHLYFYWYRQILGQKVEFLVSFYNNEISEKSEIFDDQFSVERPDGSNFTLKIRSTKLEDSAMYFCASRLDSEAFFGQGTRLTVV.

In its sample, this clonotype was seen many times. The chain employs TRBV12-3 or TRBV12-4 and TRBJ2-7, with TRBD1 matching 12 bases. After removal of 3 bases from V and 6 bases from J, the junction contained 6 bases not matched to a gene. The CDR3 contains 15 residues. The CDR3 DNA reads TGTGCCAGCAGTTTCTTGGGACAGGGGGCGGGCGAGCAGTACTTC. It codes for CASSFLGQGAGEQYF.

This clonotype came up many times. This chain joins TRBV5-1 and TRBJ2-2, with unresolved D. From germline, CDR1 is SGHRS and CDR2 YFSETQ. The V gene lost 4 bases and the J gene lost 5 bases, with 15 bases spanning the gap. The CDR3 totals 15 residues. CDR3 DNA sequence: TGCGCCAGCAGCCCCGACGAAACCAAGACCGGGGAGCTGTTTTTT. Protein sequence: CASSPDETKTGELFF.

The chain recombines TRBV28 with TRBJ2-5; D not resolved. V was clipped by 6 bases and J by 2 bases, with 13 bases between them. Per germline, CDR1 MDHEN and CDR2 SYDVKM. The CDR3 totals 14 residues. The CDR3 loop is CASSVQATQETQYF. DNA of the CDR3: TGTGCCAGCAGCGTCCAGGCGACGCAAGAGACCCAGTACTTC.

This clonotype showed up many times. The chain uses TRBV30 and TRBJ1-1, with no clear D. CDR1 and CDR2 (germline): GTSNPN, SVGIG (reference sequence). V was clipped by 0 bases and J by 8 bases, with 7 bases between them. The CDR3 has 11 residues. The CDR3 loop is CAWSVRAEAFF. CDR3 sequence (DNA): TGTGCCTGGAGTGTGAGGGCAGAAGCTTTCTTT.

This clonotype was picked up many times. The chain combines TRBV11-2 with TRBJ2-7; D gene unclear. CDR3 length: 14 residues. Germline CDR1 SGHAT, CDR2 FQNNGV. The V and J ends lost 5 bases and 0 bases respectively, with 11 bases between them. CDR3 nucleotides: TGTGCCAGCAGCCCGAACGTCGGCTCCTACGAGCAGTACTTC. Its protein is CASSPNVGSYEQYF.

This clonotype came up many times. The V and J genes are TRBV27 and TRBJ2-7, with 10 bases identical to TRBD1. The germline V gene has CDR1 MNHEY and CDR2 SMNVEV (reference sequence). CDR3 length: 15 amino acids. The ends lost 4 bases at V and 0 bases at J; junction bases unmatched: 3. Written as DNA, the CDR3 is TGTGCCAGCAGTTGGACAGGGGGTTACTCCTACGAGCAGTACTTC. Translated: CASSWTGGYSYEQYF.

The sample holds many counts of this clonotype. The V call is TRBV2, the J call TRBJ2-7; TRBD2 aligns across 9 bases. V shed 4 bases and J 2 bases; nucleotides not matched to a gene: 3. The CDR3 runs to 14 residues. Germline-derived CDR1 and CDR2 are SNHLY and FYNNEI. The CDR3 loop is CASSVAGATYEQYF. CDR3 in DNA: TGTGCCAGCAGTGTAGCGGGGGCTACCTACGAGCAGTACTTC.

This clonotype was counted many times. V is TRBV30 and J is TRBJ2-7, with D possibly TRBD2 on 5 matching bases. CDR1 and CDR2 from the germline V gene are GTSNPN and SVGIG (reference sequence). The CDR3 runs to 14 residues. Trimming left V 5 bases short and J 0 bases short, with 14 bases between. The CDR3 DNA sequence: TGTGCCTGGGGCATGGGTGGGAGCTCCTACGAGCAGTACTTC. Amino acid sequence: CAWGMGGSSYEQYF.

This sequence joins TRBV6-2 or TRBV6-3 and TRBJ1-1; possibly TRBD1 for D (5 bases). The CDR3 totals 15 residues. The V end lost 1 base, the J end lost 3 bases, and 12 bases lay between the germline ends. CDR1 MNHEY and CDR2 SVGEGT come from the germline V gene. This CDR3 is CASSYFQGSYTEAFF. CDR3 coding DNA: TGTGCCAGCAGTTACTTTCAGGGTTCATACACTGAAGCTTTCTTT.

This clonotype was recorded many times. This chain uses TRBV6-1 with TRBJ2-4; D is perhaps TRBD1 or TRBD2 (5 bases each). The CDR3 runs 16 residues. V lost 7 bases, J lost 4 bases, and 20 bases lay in between. Germline CDR1 MNHNS, CDR2 SASEGT. The CDR3 protein is CASNLVATEAKNIQYF. The CDR3 DNA sequence: TGTGCCAGCAATCTAGTAGCGACAGAGGCAAAAAACATTCAGTACTTC.

This clonotype was seen many times. This chain joins TRBV6-2 or TRBV6-3 and TRBJ2-7; 10 positions match TRBD2. The CDR3 has 15 residues. Germline V gene data show CDR1 as MNHEY and CDR2 as SVGEGT. The V gene end was trimmed by 5 bases and the J gene end by 5 bases; junction bases not matched to a gene: 9. In nucleotides, the CDR3 is TGTGCCAGCAGTCCCCAAGCGGGAGGGCCGGACGAGCAGTACTTC. It specifies CASSPQAGGPDEQYF.

This clonotype has at least ten counts. The chain couples TRBV30 to TRBJ1-5; the D is unclear. Trimming removed 0 bases at V and 0 bases at J, with 12 bases between. The CDR3 is 16 residues long. Germline CDR1 and CDR2: GTSNPN and SVGIG (reference sequence). CDR3 DNA sequence: TGTGCCTGGAGTGTAGAACAGAAGTATAGCAATCAGCCCCAGCATTTT. As protein: CAWSVEQKYSNQPQHF.

There are a few counts of this clonotype. This chain joins TRBV6-1 and TRBJ1-6; no clear D gene. CDR3 length: 14 amino acids. Germline loops: CDR1 MNHNS, CDR2 SASEGT. Trimming took off 3 bases at V and 2 bases at J, with 5 bases between the two ends. CDR3 DNA: TGTGCCAGCAGTGATCAGCCCTATAATTCACCCCTCCACTTT. Translation gives CASSDQPYNSPLHF.